This T cell receptor beta chain comes out of a study of blood T cell repertoires in COVID-19. Overall study context: Sample material is recorded as cDNA or gDNA derived from T cells, B-cell-depleted T cells, or PBMCs.

V was clipped by 4 bases and J by 3 bases, with 12 bases between them. The CDR3 loop spans 15 amino acids. Germline V CDR1 and CDR2: KGHDR, SFDVKD. The table came from immunoSEQ multiplex PCR; TCRdb's copy has only in-frame clones and leaves some out. The data show over 75,000 clones, with more than 60% seen just once and over 9% held by the top ten. The sequence derives from a man in his sixties or seventies with acute or convalescent COVID-19. The sample was peripheral blood. The J gene is TRBJ1-5, the V gene TRBV24-1; a weak D match, TRBD1 (6 bases). The CDR3 coding sequence is TGTGCCACCAGTGAGGAAGGGGGAAACAATCAGCCCCAGCATTTT. This encodes CATSEEGGNNQPQHF.